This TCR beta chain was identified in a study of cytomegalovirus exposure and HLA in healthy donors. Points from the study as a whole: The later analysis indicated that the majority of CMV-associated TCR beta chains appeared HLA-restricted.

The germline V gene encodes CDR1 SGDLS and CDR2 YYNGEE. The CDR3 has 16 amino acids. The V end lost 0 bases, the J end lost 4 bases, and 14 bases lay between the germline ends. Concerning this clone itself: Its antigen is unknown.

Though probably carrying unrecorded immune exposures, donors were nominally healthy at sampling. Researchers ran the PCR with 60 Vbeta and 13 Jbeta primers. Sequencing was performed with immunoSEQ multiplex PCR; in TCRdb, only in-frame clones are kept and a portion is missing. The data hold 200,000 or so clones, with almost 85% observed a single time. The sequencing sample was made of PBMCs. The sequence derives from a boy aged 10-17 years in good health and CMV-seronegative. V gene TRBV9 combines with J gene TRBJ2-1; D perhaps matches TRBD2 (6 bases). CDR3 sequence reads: CASSVGREFLYNEQFF. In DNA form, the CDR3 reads TGTGCCAGCAGCGTAGGTCGGGAGTTTCTTTACAATGAGCAGTTCTTC.